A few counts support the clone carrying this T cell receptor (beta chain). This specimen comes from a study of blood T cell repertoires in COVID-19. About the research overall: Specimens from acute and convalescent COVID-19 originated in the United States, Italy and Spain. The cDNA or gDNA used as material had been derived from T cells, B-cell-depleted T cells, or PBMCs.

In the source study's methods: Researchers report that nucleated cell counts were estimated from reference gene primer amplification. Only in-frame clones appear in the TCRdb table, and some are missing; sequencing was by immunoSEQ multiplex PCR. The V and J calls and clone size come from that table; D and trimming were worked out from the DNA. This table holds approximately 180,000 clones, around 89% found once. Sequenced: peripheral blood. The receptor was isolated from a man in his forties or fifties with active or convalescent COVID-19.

The DNA of the CDR3 is TGCAGCGCGGAGGGCGGGAGGAGGAGTAGCAATGAGCAGTTCTTC. Encoded protein: CSAEGGRRSSNEQFF. The chain joins TRBV29-1 to TRBJ2-1; 8 bases align to TRBD2. This CDR3 spans 15 amino acids. V shed 7 bases, J shed 6 bases, and the junction held 14 bases outside the gene matches. Germline V gives CDR1 SQVTM, CDR2 ANQGSEA.